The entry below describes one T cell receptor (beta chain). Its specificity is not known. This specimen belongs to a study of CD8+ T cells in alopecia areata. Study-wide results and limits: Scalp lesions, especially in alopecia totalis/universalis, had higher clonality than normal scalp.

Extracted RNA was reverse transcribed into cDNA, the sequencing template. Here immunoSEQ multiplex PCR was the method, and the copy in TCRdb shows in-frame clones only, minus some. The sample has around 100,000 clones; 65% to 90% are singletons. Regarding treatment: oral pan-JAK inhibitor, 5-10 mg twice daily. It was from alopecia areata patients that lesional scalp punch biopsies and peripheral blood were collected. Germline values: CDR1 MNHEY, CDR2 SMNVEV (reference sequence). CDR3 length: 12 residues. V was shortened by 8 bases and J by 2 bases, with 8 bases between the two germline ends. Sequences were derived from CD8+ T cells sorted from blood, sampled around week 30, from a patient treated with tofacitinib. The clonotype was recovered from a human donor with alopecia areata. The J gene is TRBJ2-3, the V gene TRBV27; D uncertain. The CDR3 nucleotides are TGTGCCAGCGGTCTGATCACAGATACGCAGTATTTT. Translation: CASGLITDTQYF.